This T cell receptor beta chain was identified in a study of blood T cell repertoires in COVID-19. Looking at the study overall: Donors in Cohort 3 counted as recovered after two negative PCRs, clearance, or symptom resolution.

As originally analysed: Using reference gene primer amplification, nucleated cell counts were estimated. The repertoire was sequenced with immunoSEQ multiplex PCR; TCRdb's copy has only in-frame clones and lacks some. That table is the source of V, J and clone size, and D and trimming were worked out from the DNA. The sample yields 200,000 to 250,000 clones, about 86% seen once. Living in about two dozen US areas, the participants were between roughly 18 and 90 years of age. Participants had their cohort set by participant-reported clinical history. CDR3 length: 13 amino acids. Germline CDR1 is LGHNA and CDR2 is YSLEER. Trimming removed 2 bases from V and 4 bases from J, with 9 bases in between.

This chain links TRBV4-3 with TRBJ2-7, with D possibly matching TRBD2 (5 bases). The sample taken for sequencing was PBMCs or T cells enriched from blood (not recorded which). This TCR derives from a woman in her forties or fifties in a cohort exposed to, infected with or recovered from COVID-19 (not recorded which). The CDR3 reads CASSQLEGYEQYF. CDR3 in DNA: TGCGCCAGCAGCCAACTCGAGGGATACGAGCAGTACTTC.